One sample yielded the 15 T cell receptor beta chains listed below, sequenced in a study of blood T cell repertoires in COVID-19. The method was immunoSEQ multiplex PCR; TCRdb's version includes in-frame clones alone and lacks a portion of them. The sample contains a few hundred thousand clones, roughly nine tenths of which appear only once. Source material: peripheral blood. All receptors come from a woman in her forties or fifties with acute or convalescent COVID-19.

This rearrangement joins TRBV18 to TRBJ1-1; 7 nucleotides line up with TRBD1. Germline-derived CDR1 and CDR2 are KGHSH and LQKENI. J was trimmed by 2 bases and V by 0 bases; bases with no gene match: 9. The length of the CDR3 is 17 residues. CDR3 in amino acids: CASSPPDRNLGNTEAFF. The CDR3 nucleotides read TGTGCCAGCTCACCACCGGACAGGAATCTGGGAAACACTGAAGCTTTCTTT. The variable domain in full, with the rest retrieved from reference TRBV18 and TRBJ1-1, is NAGVMQNPRHLVRRRGQEARLRCSPMKGHSHVYWYRQLPEEGLKFMVYLQKENIIDESGMPKERFSAEFPKEGPSILRIQQVVRGDSAAYFCASSPPDRNLGNTEAFFGQGTRLTVV.

This clone was counted a single time. The V gene is TRBV7-2, the J gene TRBJ2-1; perhaps TRBD2 as D (5 bases). CDR3 size: 13 residues. Germline lookup yields CDR1 SGHTA and CDR2 FQGNSA. Trimming took 3 bases from V and 10 from J, leaving 13 bases between them. This CDR3 reads CASSFSQRLEQFF. In nucleotides, the CDR3 is TGTGCCAGCAGCTTCTCACAGCGGCTGGAGCAGTTCTTC.

The chain employs TRBV28 and TRBJ1-4, with D unresolved. This CDR3 has 14 residues. Per germline, CDR1 MDHEN and CDR2 SYDVKM. V gave up 2 bases and J gave up 8 bases, with 12 bases separating them. The CDR3 sequence is CASSLPGSGEKLFF. Written as DNA, the CDR3 is TGTGCCAGCAGTTTACCAGGTAGTGGGGAAAAACTGTTTTTT.

This clone is a singleton in its sample. CDR3 in amino acids: CASERVGGHTEAFF. The CDR3 bases are TGTGCCAGCGAGAGGGTCGGGGGGCACACTGAAGCTTTCTTT. This sequence joins TRBV7-2 and TRBJ1-1; a weak D match, TRBD1 (6 bases). Germline CDR1 and CDR2: SGHTA and FQGNSA. V lost 8 bases and J 3 bases, leaving 16 bases between the germline ends. The CDR3 spans 14 residues.

The rearrangement joins TRBV5-1 to TRBJ2-1; D may be TRBD2 (6 bases). Per germline, CDR1 SGHRS and CDR2 YFSETQ. V lost 4 bases and J 5 bases, leaving 13 bases between the germline ends. The CDR3 is made up of 14 amino acids. CDR3 region: CASSRDGRDNEQFF. The DNA of the CDR3 is TGCGCCAGCAGCCGTGACGGGAGAGACAATGAGCAGTTCTTC.

The gene calls are TRBV18 and TRBJ1-2; 7 bases agree with TRBD1. The length of the CDR3 is 14 residues. Trimming removed 3 bases from V and 7 bases from J; junction bases left unmatched: 8. The germline V gene encodes CDR1 KGHSH and CDR2 LQKENI. The CDR3 spells CASSPSTGTGGYTF. The CDR3 DNA reads as TGTGCCAGCTCACCTTCGACAGGGACTGGTGGCTACACCTTC.

This clone appeared once. The gene calls are TRBV14 and TRBJ2-7; 7 bases are shared with TRBD1. This CDR3 spans 14 amino acids. Germline CDR1 SGHDN, CDR2 FVKESK. V trimming: 0 bases; J trimming: 3 bases; junction bases outside the gene matches: 2. The CDR3 bases are TGTGCCAGCAGCCAAGACGGACAGGACTACGAGCAGTACTTC. Its translation is CASSQDGQDYEQYF.

The genes are TRBV29-1 and TRBJ2-6; 8 bases line up with TRBD1. V was clipped by 5 bases and J by 1 base; unmatched bases: 4. Germline lookup yields CDR1 SQVTM and CDR2 ANQGSEA. The CDR3 length is 15 residues. The CDR3, as DNA: TGCAGCGTTTGGACAGGGAGGTCTGGGGCCAACGTCCTGACTTTC. Its protein is CSVWTGRSGANVLTF.

This rearrangement joins TRBV6-6 to TRBJ2-1, with a possible D match to TRBD2 (6 bases). CDR1 and CDR2 from the germline V gene are MNHNY and SVGAGI (reference sequence). Trimming removed 6 bases at V and 4 bases at J, with 19 bases between. This CDR3 is 16 amino acids long. In nucleotides, the CDR3 is TGTGCCAGCAGCCAACTGGGTAGCGGAAGGTACAATGAGCAGTTCTTC. Translated: CASSQLGSGRYNEQFF.

CDR3 protein: CATSENSYQPQHF. CDR3 nucleotide sequence: TGTGCCACCAGTGAGAACAGTTATCAGCCCCAGCATTTT. The chain has TRBV24-1 and TRBJ1-5, with no clear D. From germline, CDR1 is KGHDR and CDR2 SFDVKD. V lost 4 bases to trimming and J lost 5 bases, with 8 bases between them. The CDR3 covers 13 residues.

This chain joins TRBV5-1 and TRBJ2-2; TRBD1 agrees at 10 bases. The CDR3 consists of 17 residues. V gave up 0 bases and J gave up 4 bases; unmatched junction bases: 6. CDR1 and CDR2 (germline): SGHRS, YFSETQ. The CDR3 sequence: CASSLALGQGRTGELFF. The CDR3 DNA is TGCGCCAGCAGCTTGGCTCTGGGACAGGGGCGCACCGGGGAGCTGTTTTTT.

This rearrangement joins TRBV6-1 to TRBJ2-2, with 9 bases lining up with TRBD1. V was pared by 4 bases and J by 4 bases, with 19 bases of the junction left unmatched. Germline V lookup: CDR1 MNHNS, CDR2 SASEGT. CDR3 length: 20 residues. The CDR3: CASSAWAQGAFLLGTGELFF. CDR3 coding DNA: TGTGCCAGCAGTGCTTGGGCACAGGGGGCGTTTCTGTTAGGCACCGGGGAGCTGTTTTTT.

The V call is TRBV3-1 (or the pseudogene TRBV3-2), the J call TRBJ2-5; no definite D call. CDR1 and CDR2 from the germline V gene are LGHDT and YNNKEL (reference sequence). CDR3 length: 17 amino acids. V lost 0 bases to trimming and J lost 5 bases, with 19 bases between them. CDR3 DNA: TGTGCCAGCAGCCAAGATCCACCAACGTGGCAAGTCGAGACCCAGTACTTC. Encoded protein: CASSQDPPTWQVETQYF.

V gene TRBV5-1 combines with J gene TRBJ1-6; no reliable D call. The CDR3 is 15 amino acids. Germline CDR1 and CDR2: SGHRS and YFSETQ. Trimming took off 0 bases at V and 9 bases at J, with 13 bases between the two ends. CDR3 sequence (DNA): TGCGCCAGCAGCTTGGGTTCACTTATGAGTTCACCCCTCCACTTT. It is translated as CASSLGSLMSSPLHF.

The chain couples TRBV4-2 to TRBJ2-3; D possibly corresponds to TRBD2 (6 bases). The CDR3 is made up of 17 amino acids. Trimming removed 4 bases from V and 3 bases from J, with 20 bases in between. Per the germline V gene, CDR1 is LGHNA and CDR2 is YNFKEQ. This CDR3 reads CASSPLGGEDWTDTQYF. CDR3 nucleotides: TGTGCCAGCAGCCCCCTAGGCGGGGAAGACTGGACAGATACGCAGTATTTT.